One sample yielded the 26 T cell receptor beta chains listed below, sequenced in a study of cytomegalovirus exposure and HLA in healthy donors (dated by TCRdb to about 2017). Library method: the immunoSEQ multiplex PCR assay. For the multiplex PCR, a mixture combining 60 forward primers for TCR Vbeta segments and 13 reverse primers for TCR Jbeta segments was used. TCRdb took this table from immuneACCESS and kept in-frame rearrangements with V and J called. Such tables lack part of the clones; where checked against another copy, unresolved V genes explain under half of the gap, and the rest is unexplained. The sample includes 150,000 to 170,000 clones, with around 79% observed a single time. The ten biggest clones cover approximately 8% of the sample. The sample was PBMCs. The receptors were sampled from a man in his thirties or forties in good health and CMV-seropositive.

The CDR3 loop reads CASSSPLAGTYEQYF. The CDR3, as DNA: TGCGCCAGCAGCTCACCGCTAGCGGGGACTTACGAGCAGTACTTC. The chain joins TRBV5-1 to TRBJ2-7; the match to TRBD2 covers 9 bases. From germline, CDR1 is SGHRS and CDR2 YFSETQ. Losses at the gene ends were 3 bases for V and 4 bases for J; bases not matched to a gene: 8. The CDR3 totals 15 residues.

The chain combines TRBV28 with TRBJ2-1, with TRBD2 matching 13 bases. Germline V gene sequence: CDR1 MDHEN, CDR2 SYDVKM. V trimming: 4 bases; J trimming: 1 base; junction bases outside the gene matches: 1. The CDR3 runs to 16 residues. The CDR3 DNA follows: TGTGCCAGCAGTTCGGGACTAGCGGGATCCTACAATGAGCAGTTCTTC. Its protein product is CASSSGLAGSYNEQFF.

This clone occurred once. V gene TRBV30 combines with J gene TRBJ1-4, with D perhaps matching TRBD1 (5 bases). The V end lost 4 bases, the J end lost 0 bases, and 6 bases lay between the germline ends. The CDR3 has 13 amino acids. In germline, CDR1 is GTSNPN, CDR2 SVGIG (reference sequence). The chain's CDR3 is CAWTGATNEKLFF. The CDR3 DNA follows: TGTGCCTGGACGGGGGCAACTAATGAAAAACTGTTTTTT. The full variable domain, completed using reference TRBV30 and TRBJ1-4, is SQTIHQWPATLVQPVGSPLSLECTVEGTSNPNLYWYRQAAGRGLQLLFYSVGIGQISSEVPQNLSASRPQDRQFILSSKKLLLSDSGFYLCAWTGATNEKLFFGSGTQLSVL.

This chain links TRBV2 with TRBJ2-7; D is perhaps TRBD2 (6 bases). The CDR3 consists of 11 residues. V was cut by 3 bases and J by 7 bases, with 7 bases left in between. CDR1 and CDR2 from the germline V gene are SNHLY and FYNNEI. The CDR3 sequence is CASSEGGEQYF. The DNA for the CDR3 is TGTGCCAGCAGTGAGGGAGGAGAGCAGTACTTC.

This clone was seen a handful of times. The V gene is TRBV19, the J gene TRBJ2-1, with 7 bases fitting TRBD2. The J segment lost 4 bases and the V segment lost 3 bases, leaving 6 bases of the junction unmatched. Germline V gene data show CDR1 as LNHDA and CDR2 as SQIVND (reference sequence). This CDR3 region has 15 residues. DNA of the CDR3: TGTGCCAGTAGTATTAGCCTAGCGGTATACAATGAGCAGTTCTTC. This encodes CASSISLAVYNEQFF.

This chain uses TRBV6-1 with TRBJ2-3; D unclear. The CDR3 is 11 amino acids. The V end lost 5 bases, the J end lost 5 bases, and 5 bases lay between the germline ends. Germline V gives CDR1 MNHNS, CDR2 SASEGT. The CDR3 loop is CASSPRDTQYF. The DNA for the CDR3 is TGTGCCAGCAGTCCCCGAGATACGCAGTATTTT.

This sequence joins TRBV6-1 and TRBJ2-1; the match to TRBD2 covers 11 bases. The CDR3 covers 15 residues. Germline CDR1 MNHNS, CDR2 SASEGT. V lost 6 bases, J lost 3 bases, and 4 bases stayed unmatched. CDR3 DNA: TGTGCCAGCAGAGACGGGACTAGCGGCTACAATGAGCAGTTCTTC. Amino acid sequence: CASRDGTSGYNEQFF.

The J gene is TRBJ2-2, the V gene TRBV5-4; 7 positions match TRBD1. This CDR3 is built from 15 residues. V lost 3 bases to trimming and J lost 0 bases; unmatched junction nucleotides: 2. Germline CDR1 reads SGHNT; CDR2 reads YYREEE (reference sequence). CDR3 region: CASSWGQSNTGELFF. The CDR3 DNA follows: TGTGCCAGCAGCTGGGGACAGTCGAACACCGGGGAGCTGTTTTTT.

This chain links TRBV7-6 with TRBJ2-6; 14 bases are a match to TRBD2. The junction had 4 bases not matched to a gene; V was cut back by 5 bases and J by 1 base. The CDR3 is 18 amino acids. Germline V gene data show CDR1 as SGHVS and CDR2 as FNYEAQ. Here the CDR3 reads CASSMTSGRVSGANVLTF. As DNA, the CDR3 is TGTGCCAGCAGCATGACTAGCGGGAGGGTATCTGGGGCCAACGTCCTGACTTTC.

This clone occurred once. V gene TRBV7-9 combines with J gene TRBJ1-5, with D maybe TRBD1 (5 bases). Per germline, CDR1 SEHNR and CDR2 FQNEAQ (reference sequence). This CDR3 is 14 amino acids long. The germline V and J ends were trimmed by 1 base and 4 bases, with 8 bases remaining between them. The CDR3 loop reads CASSLEDKNQPQHF. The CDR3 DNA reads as TGTGCCAGCAGCTTAGAGGACAAAAATCAGCCCCAGCATTTT.

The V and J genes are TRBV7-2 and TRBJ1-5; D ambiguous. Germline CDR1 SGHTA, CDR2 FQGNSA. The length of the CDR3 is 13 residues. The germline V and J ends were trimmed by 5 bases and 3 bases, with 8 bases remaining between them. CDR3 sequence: CASSNTFNQPQHF. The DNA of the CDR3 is TGTGCCAGCAGCAACACCTTCAATCAGCCCCAGCATTTT.

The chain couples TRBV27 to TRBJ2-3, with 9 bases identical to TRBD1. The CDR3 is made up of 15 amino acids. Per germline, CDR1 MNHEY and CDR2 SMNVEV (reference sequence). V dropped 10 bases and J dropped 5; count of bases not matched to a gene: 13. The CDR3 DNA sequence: TGTGCCAACAGCGACAGGGGGTTTGTGGAAGATACGCAGTATTTT. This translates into CANSDRGFVEDTQYF.

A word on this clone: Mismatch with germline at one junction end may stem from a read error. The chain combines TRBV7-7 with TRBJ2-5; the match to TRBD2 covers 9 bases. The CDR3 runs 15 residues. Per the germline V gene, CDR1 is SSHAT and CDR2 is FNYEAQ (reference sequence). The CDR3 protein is CASSLGTSSLGTQYF. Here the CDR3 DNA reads TGTGCTAGCAGCTTAGGGACTAGCTCCCTCGGGACCCAGTACTTC.

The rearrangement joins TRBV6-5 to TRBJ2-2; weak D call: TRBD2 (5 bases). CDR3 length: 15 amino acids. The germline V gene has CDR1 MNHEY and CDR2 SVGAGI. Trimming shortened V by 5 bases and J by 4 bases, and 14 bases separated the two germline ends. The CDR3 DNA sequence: TGTGCCAGCAGTCCAACGATAGGGAGCACCGGGGAGCTGTTTTTT. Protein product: CASSPTIGSTGELFF.

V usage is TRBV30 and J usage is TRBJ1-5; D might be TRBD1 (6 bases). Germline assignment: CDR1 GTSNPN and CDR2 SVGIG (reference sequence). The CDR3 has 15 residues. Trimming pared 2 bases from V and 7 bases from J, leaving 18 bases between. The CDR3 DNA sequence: TGTGCCTGGAGTACAGGGTCAGGGGCCAAACAGCCCCAGCATTTT. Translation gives CAWSTGSGAKQPQHF.

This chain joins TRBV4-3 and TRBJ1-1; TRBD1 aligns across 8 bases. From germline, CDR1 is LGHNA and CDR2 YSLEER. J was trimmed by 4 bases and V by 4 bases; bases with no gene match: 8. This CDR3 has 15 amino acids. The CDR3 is CASSPEHRGGTEAFF. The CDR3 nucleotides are TGCGCCAGCAGCCCAGAACACAGGGGGGGCACTGAAGCTTTCTTT.

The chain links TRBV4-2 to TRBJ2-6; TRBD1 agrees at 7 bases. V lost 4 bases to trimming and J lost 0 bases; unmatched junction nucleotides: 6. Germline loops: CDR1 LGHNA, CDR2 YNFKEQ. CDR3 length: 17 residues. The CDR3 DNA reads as TGTGCCAGCAGCCCCAGACAGGGTCTCTCTGGGGCCAACGTCCTGACTTTC. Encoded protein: CASSPRQGLSGANVLTF.

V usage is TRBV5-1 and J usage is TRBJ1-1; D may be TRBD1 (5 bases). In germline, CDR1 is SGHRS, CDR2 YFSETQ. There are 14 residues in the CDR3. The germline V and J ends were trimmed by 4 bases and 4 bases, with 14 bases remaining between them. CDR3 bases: TGCGCCAGCAGCCAAAACCAGGGCGGCACTGAAGCTTTCTTT. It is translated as CASSQNQGGTEAFF.

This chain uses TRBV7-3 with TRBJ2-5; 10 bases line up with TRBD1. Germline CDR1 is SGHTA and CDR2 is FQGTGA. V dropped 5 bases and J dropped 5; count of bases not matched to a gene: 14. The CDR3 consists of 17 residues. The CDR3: CASSPVGGQGKIETQYF. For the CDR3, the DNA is TGTGCCAGCAGCCCTGTGGGGGGACAGGGGAAGATCGAGACCCAGTACTTC.

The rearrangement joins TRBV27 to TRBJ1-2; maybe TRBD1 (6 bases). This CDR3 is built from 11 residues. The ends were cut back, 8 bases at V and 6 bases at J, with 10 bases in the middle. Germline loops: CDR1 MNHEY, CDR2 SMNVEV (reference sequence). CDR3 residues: CASGRGNGYTF. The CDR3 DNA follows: TGTGCCAGCGGTAGGGGGAATGGCTACACCTTC.

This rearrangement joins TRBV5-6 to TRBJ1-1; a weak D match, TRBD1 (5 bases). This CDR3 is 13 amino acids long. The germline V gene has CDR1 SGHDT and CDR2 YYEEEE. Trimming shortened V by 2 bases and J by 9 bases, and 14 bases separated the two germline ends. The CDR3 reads CASSLTTAKKAFF. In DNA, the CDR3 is TGTGCCAGCAGCTTAACGACAGCAAAGAAAGCTTTCTTT. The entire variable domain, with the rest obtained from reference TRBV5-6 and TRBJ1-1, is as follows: DAGVTQSPTHLIKTRGQQVTLRCSPKSGHDTVSWYQQALGQGPQFIFQYYEEEERQRGNFPDRFSGHQFPNYSSELNVNALLLGDSALYLCASSLTTAKKAFFGQGTRLTVV.

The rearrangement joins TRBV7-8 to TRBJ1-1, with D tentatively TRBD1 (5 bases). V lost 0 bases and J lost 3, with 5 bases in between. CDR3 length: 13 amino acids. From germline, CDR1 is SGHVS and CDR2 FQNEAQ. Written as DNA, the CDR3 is TGTGCCAGCAGCTTAGCGACAGACACTGAAGCTTTCTTT. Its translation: CASSLATDTEAFF.

The CDR3 here is CASSLAGVGELFF. CDR3 DNA sequence: TGTGCCAGCAGCTTGGCCGGAGTCGGGGAGCTGTTTTTT. The chain is built from TRBV5-4 and TRBJ2-2; D gene unclear. Trimming cost V 0 bases and J 7 bases, with 7 bases left between them. Germline CDR1 and CDR2: SGHNT and YYREEE (reference sequence). This CDR3 is 13 amino acids long.

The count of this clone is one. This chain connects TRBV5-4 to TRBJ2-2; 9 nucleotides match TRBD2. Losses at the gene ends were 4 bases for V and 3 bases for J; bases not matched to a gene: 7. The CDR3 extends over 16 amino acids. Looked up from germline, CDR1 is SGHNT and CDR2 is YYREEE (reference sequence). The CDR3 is CASSLSGRPYTGELFF. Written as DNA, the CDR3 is TGTGCCAGCAGCCTCAGCGGGAGGCCTTACACCGGGGAGCTGTTTTTT.

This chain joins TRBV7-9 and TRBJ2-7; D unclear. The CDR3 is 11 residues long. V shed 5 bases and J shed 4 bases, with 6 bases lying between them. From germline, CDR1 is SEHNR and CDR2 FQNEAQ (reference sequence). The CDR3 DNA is TGTGCCAGCAGCCCCCAATACGAGCAGTACTTC. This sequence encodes CASSPQYEQYF.

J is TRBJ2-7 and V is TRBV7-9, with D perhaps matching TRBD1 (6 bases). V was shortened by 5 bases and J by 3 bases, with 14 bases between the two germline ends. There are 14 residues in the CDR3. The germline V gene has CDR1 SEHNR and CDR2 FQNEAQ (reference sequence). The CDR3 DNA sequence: TGTGCCAGCAGCCCCGGGGACACCTACTACGAGCAGTACTTC. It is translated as CASSPGDTYYEQYF.